This entry concerns a single T cell receptor (beta chain). What it binds is unknown. The sample comes from a study of T-cell reconstitution after alpha-beta-depleted transplantation in children. Study outcomes and limitations: Fresh T-cell production supplied most of the T-cell counts and diversity seen one year after transplant.

CDR3 size: 15 residues. J lost 10 bases, V lost 4 bases, and 7 bases had no gene match. Germline V lookup: CDR1 SGHTA, CDR2 FQGTGA. Molecular barcoding with unique molecular identifiers was used for the TCRbeta library. MiXCR, applied by TCRdb to the PCR reads, yields one record per CDR3 protein. The table has 300,000 or so distinct CDR3 sequences, 23% seen once; the top ten hold approximately 10%. This specimen consisted of PBMCs, mostly from graft donor cells, obtained 180 days after TCRalphabeta/CD19-depleted stem cell transplant. The clonotype originates from a male patient younger than 18 who had a stem cell transplant for acute lymphoblastic leukemia, so the T cells may come from the graft donor. This rearrangement joins TRBV7-3 to TRBJ2-1, with 13 bases lining up with TRBD2. The CDR3 spells CASSSGLAGANEQFF. DNA of the CDR3: TGTGCCAGCAGCTCCGGACTAGCGGGAGCAAACGAGCAGTTCTTC. Full variable domain (rest looked up from reference TRBV7-3 and TRBJ2-1): GAGVSQTPSNKVTEKGKYVELRCDPISGHTALYWYRQSLGQGPEFLIYFQGTGAADDSGLPNDRFFAVRPEGSVSTLKIQRTERGDSAVYLCASSSGLAGANEQFFGPGTRLTVL.